A few counts support the clone carrying this T cell receptor beta chain. Antigen unknown. Trimming pared 0 bases from V and 2 bases from J, leaving 8 bases between. The CDR3 sequence is 16 residues long. Germline loops: CDR1 LGHDT, CDR2 YNNKEL (reference sequence). This entry is derived from a study of identical twins. General observations from the study: The study based its conclusions on cross-sectional statistical analysis and did not follow the same donors. Whereas memory repertoires showed no such difference, abundant cord blood beta clonotypes carried fewer insertions.

MiXCR, applied by TCRdb to the 5' RACE reads, yields one record per CDR3 protein. The sample shows around 650,000 distinct CDR3 sequences, 7.1% of them seen only once. These data were also reused for a study on yellow fever vaccine responses in identical twins.

The TCR was taken from a woman aged 18-29 years in good health. Sequencing input: PBMCs. V usage is TRBV3-1 and J usage is TRBJ2-6; D remains unclear. The CDR3 protein is CASSQDISAGANVLTF. The CDR3 nucleotides read TGTGCCAGCAGCCAAGATATTTCCGCTGGGGCCAACGTCCTGACTTTC.